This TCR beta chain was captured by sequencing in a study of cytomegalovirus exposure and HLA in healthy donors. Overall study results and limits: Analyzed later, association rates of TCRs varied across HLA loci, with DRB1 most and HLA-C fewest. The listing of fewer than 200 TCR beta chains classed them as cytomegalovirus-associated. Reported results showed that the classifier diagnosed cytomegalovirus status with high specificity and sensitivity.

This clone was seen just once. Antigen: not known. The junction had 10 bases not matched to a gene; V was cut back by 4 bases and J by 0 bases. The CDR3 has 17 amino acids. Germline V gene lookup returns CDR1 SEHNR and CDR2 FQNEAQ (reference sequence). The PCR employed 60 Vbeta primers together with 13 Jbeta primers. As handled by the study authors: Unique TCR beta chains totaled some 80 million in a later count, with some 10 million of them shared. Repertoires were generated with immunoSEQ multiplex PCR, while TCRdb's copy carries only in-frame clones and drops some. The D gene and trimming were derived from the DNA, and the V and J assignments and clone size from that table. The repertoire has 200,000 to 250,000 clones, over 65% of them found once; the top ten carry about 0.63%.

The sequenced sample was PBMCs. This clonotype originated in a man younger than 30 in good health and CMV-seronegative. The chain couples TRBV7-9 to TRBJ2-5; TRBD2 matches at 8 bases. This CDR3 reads CASSSSWGGRYQETQYF. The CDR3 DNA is TGTGCCAGCAGCTCCTCCTGGGGCGGGAGGTACCAAGAGACCCAGTACTTC.